The rows below give T cell receptor beta chains drawn from one sample of a study of CXCR3-negative and CXCR3-positive naive CD8 T cells. Reanalyzing the 5' RACE reads, TCRdb keeps one entry per CDR3 protein, without DNA. The ten most abundant clones cover roughly 1.6% of a sample with approximately 74,000 distinct CDR3 sequences. Sample: naive CXCR3- CD8+ T cells from blood. The source is a human donor in good health. Some clones in this sample may be carry-over from other donors' samples. Each CDR3 is given with its conserved first and last residue.

v_gene,j_gene,CDR3aa
TRBV14,TRBJ2-5,CASSQESALAGQETQYF
TRBV12-3/TRBV12-4,TRBJ2-7,CASSWDMKGYEQYF
TRBV25-1,TRBJ2-1,CASSELSSEQFF
TRBV6-1,TRBJ1-4,CASSATSGQGNEKLFF
TRBV5-5,TRBJ2-2,CASSRDRGNTGELFF
TRBV5-6,TRBJ2-1,CASSLIPHEQFF
TRBV28,TRBJ1-5,CASSEGRGSNQPQHF
TRBV7-9,TRBJ2-2,CASSFVTGELFF
TRBV7-8,TRBJ2-1,CASSGTDRQTYNEQFF
TRBV13,TRBJ1-1,CASSLEGHTEAFF
TRBV27,TRBJ2-1,CASSDPYNEQFF
TRBV29-1,TRBJ1-1,CSVPWGDTEAFF
TRBV4-2,TRBJ2-1,CASSQLGQGDEQFF
TRBV28,TRBJ2-1,CASSLGLFSSYNEQFF